Sequencing of this T cell receptor (beta chain) was carried out in a study of shared clonotypes between healthy human individuals. Negatively enriched CD4+ T cells were divided by CD45RA into naive and memory. Looked up from germline, CDR1 is SGHAT and CDR2 is FQNNGV. The CDR3 has 15 residues. V was pared by 2 bases and J by 8 bases, with 15 bases between. In regard to this clone: The antigen is undetermined.

Repertoires were generated with immunoSEQ multiplex PCR, while TCRdb's copy carries only in-frame clones and drops some. The sample contains 2 million to 2.5 million clones, approximately 95% of which appear only once. Study observations and caveats: With several donors compared, about 5.2% of naive CD4 clonotypes were shared.

Sequencing input: naive CD4+ T cells sorted from blood. Stated subset: CD45RA+ positively selected. The chain is built from TRBV11-2 and TRBJ1-4; D call uncertain. This TCR was recovered from a man in his late teens or twenties in good health. The CDR3 reads CASSLSAAVREKLFF. The CDR3 nucleotides are TGTGCCAGCAGCTTAAGTGCCGCGGTACGAGAAAAACTGTTTTTT. The variable domain in full, with the rest retrieved from reference TRBV11-2 and TRBJ1-4, is EAGVAQSPRYKIIEKRQSVAFWCNPISGHATLYWYQQILGQGPKLLIQFQNNGVVDDSQLPKDRFSAERLKGVDSTLKIQPAKLEDSAVYLCASSLSAAVREKLFFGSGTQLSVL.